These 21 T cell receptor beta chains share one sample of origin, sequenced in a study of identical twins (dated by TCRdb to 2016 to 2018). Library preparation used 5' RACE. Sequencing was carried out with an Illumina HiSeq 2000. TCRdb reanalyzed the raw reads on its own, using fastp at Q25 for trimming and MiXCR for clone calling, and kept in-frame beta chains. Each entry merges the rows of one CDR3 protein and shows their most common DNA and genes. The sample yields about 890,000 distinct CDR3 sequences; more than 9% were counted once. In total, the top ten clones hold about 1.5% of the sample. These same records also appear under a second study, on yellow fever vaccine responses in identical twins.

Sample: PBMCs. These receptors all come from a woman aged 18-29 years in good health.

The rearrangement links TRBV7-9 to TRBJ2-2, with 7 bases matching TRBD1. The CDR3 spans 14 residues. With 8 bases clipped from V and 4 bases from J, the junction kept 7 bases outside the gene matches. Per germline, CDR1 SEHNR and CDR2 FQNEAQ (reference sequence). CDR3 DNA sequence: TGTGCCAGCCTCCAAGGGGGCATCACCGGGGAGCTGTTTTTT. Translated, it gives CASLQGGITGELFF.

The J gene is TRBJ2-3, the V gene TRBV5-8; D ambiguous. The V end lost 3 bases, the J end lost 3 bases, and 8 bases lay between the germline ends. The CDR3 totals 13 residues. CDR1 is SGHTS, CDR2 YDEGEE, per germline. The CDR3 loop is CASSYAETDTQYF. Written as DNA, the CDR3 is TGTGCCAGCAGCTACGCAGAGACAGATACGCAGTATTTT.

This clonotype was picked up many times. The CDR3 is CAISEGNRGADTQYF. The CDR3 DNA reads as TGTGCCATCAGTGAAGGCAACAGGGGCGCAGATACGCAGTATTTT. The rearrangement uses TRBV10-3 and TRBJ2-3; TRBD1 matches 7 bases. The CDR3 totals 15 residues. Germline V lookup: CDR1 ENHRY, CDR2 SYGVKD. The trim removed 3 bases at V and 4 bases at J, leaving 7 bases unmatched.

The chain links TRBV7-9 to TRBJ2-1; 7 nucleotides line up with TRBD1. Germline-derived CDR1 and CDR2 are SEHNR and FQNEAQ (reference sequence). The CDR3 extends over 14 amino acids. Trimming removed 1 base from V and 7 bases from J; junction bases left unmatched: 4. CDR3 nucleotide sequence: TGTGCCAGCAGCTTAGGGGGGACAGCAAATGAGCAGTTCTTC. Its protein is CASSLGGTANEQFF.

The J gene is TRBJ1-2, the V gene TRBV21-1; TRBD1 was called by the table and not checked on the DNA. TRBV21-1 is a recognized pseudogene. CDR3 length: 20 amino acids. The CDR3: CASSKGGQGSLAPIKYGYTF. The CDR3 DNA sequence: TGTGCCAGCAGCAAAGGAGGACAGGGCTCTCTCGCCCCTATAAAATATGGCTACACCTTC.

This sequence joins TRBV4-1 and TRBJ1-1; a weak D match, TRBD1 (6 bases). CDR3 size: 14 residues. Per germline, CDR1 MGHRA and CDR2 YSYEKL. Trimming cost V 5 bases and J 4 bases, with 14 bases left between them. The CDR3: CASSTKGQATEAFF. CDR3 bases: TGCGCCAGCAGCACTAAGGGACAAGCCACTGAAGCTTTCTTT.

This clonotype was detected many times. The chain couples TRBV20-1 to TRBJ2-1, with TRBD2 matching over 10 bases. The germline V gene has CDR1 DFQATT and CDR2 SNEGSKA (reference sequence). The CDR3 has 11 residues. The J segment lost 10 bases and the V segment lost 5 bases, leaving 2 bases of the junction unmatched. CDR3 region: CSAWTSGEQFF. The CDR3 nucleotides are TGCAGTGCTTGGACTAGCGGCGAGCAGTTCTTC.

This clonotype was counted a few times. The V call is TRBV6-5, the J call TRBJ2-6; D possibly corresponds to TRBD1 (6 bases). The germline V and J ends were trimmed by 4 bases and 2 bases, with 15 bases remaining between them. The CDR3 is 17 residues long. CDR1 is MNHEY, CDR2 SVGAGI, per germline. The CDR3 nucleotides are TGTGCCAGCAGTTCCACACTCAGGGGTGCTGGGGCCAACGTCCTGACTTTC. It is translated as CASSSTLRGAGANVLTF.

The chain is built from TRBV2 and TRBJ1-3, with TRBD1 identical over 7 bases. Trimming removed 7 bases from V and 4 bases from J; junction bases left unmatched: 7. The CDR3 loop spans 14 amino acids. Germline assignment: CDR1 SNHLY and CDR2 FYNNEI. The CDR3 reads CASKDRTAGNTIYF. CDR3 sequence (DNA): TGTGCCAGCAAGGACAGGACGGCCGGAAACACCATATATTTT.

This clonotype was detected a few times. This chain links TRBV7-9 with TRBJ1-6, with D uncertain. V was clipped by 5 bases and J by 10 bases, with 15 bases between them. This CDR3 region has 14 residues. Germline-derived CDR1 and CDR2 are SEHNR and FQNEAQ (reference sequence). The CDR3 nucleotides are TGTGCCAGCAGCCCTCCGGGAGGCGGGTCACCCCTCCACTTT. This translates into CASSPPGGGSPLHF.

The chain is built from TRBV7-6 and TRBJ1-4, with a weak D call TRBD1 (6 bases). The CDR3 spans 16 residues. V was clipped by 1 base and J by 7 bases, with 16 bases between them. Germline V lookup: CDR1 SGHVS, CDR2 FNYEAQ. The CDR3 DNA reads TGTGCCAGCAGCTTAGAGCAGGGGCGACGAGGTGAAAAACTGTTTTTT. Its translation: CASSLEQGRRGEKLFF.

This rearrangement joins TRBV28 to TRBJ2-1; TRBD2 matches 11 bases. There are 16 residues in the CDR3. Germline values: CDR1 MDHEN, CDR2 SYDVKM. The V segment lost 5 bases and the J segment 7 bases; nucleotides outside the gene matches: 10. The CDR3 region has the DNA TGTGCCAGCAGTCCTAGTAGCGGGAGGGCCCGTAATGAGCAGTTCTTC. Its translation is CASSPSSGRARNEQFF.

This clonotype showed up just a few times. The chain is built from TRBV10-3 and TRBJ2-1; 7 bases are a match to TRBD2. The CDR3 has 14 residues. Germline CDR1 and CDR2: ENHRY and SYGVKD. The V and J ends lost 3 bases and 3 bases, in that order; junction bases with no gene match: 2. In DNA form, the CDR3 reads TGTGCCATCAGTGATGGGGGGGACTACAATGAGCAGTTCTTC. Amino acid sequence: CAISDGGDYNEQFF.

V usage is TRBV2 and J usage is TRBJ2-1; tentatively, D is TRBD2 (5 bases). The CDR3 is 11 amino acids. Trimming left V 6 bases short and J 9 bases short, with 9 bases between. Germline values: CDR1 SNHLY, CDR2 FYNNEI. The CDR3 region is CASREAGEQFF. In nucleotides, the CDR3 is TGTGCCAGCAGAGAGGCGGGTGAGCAGTTCTTC.

Many counts were recorded for this clonotype. This chain joins TRBV28 and TRBJ2-7; D unclear. The V and J ends lost 5 bases and 7 bases respectively, with 27 bases between them. This CDR3 contains 17 residues. Germline V gene lookup returns CDR1 MDHEN and CDR2 SYDVKM. The DNA for the CDR3 is TGTGCCAGCAGTCCACACAGCCCAATGGTACATACGTGGGAGCAGTACGTC. Its translation is CASSPHSPMVHTWEQYV.

This clonotype appeared a few times. The V call is TRBV9, the J call TRBJ2-1; maybe TRBD1 (7 bases). V shed 4 bases and J shed 0 bases, with 17 bases lying between them. CDR3 length equals 17 residues. Germline V CDR1 and CDR2: SGDLS, YYNGEE. The CDR3 is CASSIRQGAGSYNEQFF. The CDR3 nucleotides read TGTGCCAGCAGCATACGACAGGGAGCGGGCTCCTACAATGAGCAGTTCTTC.

This clonotype was recorded many times. The V gene is TRBV12-3 or TRBV12-4, the J gene TRBJ2-7; D gene ambiguous. The V and J ends lost 7 bases and 4 bases respectively, with 20 bases between them. This CDR3 contains 15 residues. The CDR3 DNA is TGTGCCAGCACCCCACCTCTGGCCGTGGGGTACGAGCAGTACTTC. As protein: CASTPPLAVGYEQYF.

This clonotype was detected only a few times. The chain carries TRBV27 and TRBJ2-7, with TRBD2 matching 7 bases. Germline V CDR1 and CDR2: MNHEY, SMNVEV (reference sequence). The length of the CDR3 is 14 residues. The ends lost 8 bases at V and 5 bases at J; junction bases unmatched: 12. CDR3 amino acids: CASAVSSGKDEQYF. The CDR3 DNA reads TGTGCCAGCGCCGTCTCTAGCGGTAAAGACGAGCAGTACTTC.

The chain recombines TRBV7-2 with TRBJ2-2, with D perhaps assigned TRBD1 or TRBD2 (7 bases each). Trimming removed 2 bases at V and 3 bases at J, with 19 bases between. The germline CDR1 and CDR2 sequences are SGHTA and FQGNSA. This CDR3 has 18 residues. The CDR3 coding sequence is TGTGCCAGCAGCTTAACGGGGGAGGGGACAGCGGACACCGGGGAGCTGTTTTTT. It encodes CASSLTGEGTADTGELFF.

This clonotype was counted a few times. This sequence joins TRBV5-6 and TRBJ2-1; D is unclear. The CDR3 totals 13 residues. Germline CDR1 reads SGHDT; CDR2 reads YYEEEE. The V gene lost 0 bases and the J gene lost 8 bases, with 9 bases spanning the gap. The CDR3 region is CASSLELVDEQFF. The CDR3 region has the DNA TGTGCCAGCAGCTTGGAATTGGTCGATGAGCAGTTCTTC.

V gene TRBV12-3 or TRBV12-4 combines with J gene TRBJ1-4; D not certain. The CDR3 covers 14 residues. With 2 bases removed from V and 8 bases from J, the gap between germline ends came to 12 bases. CDR3 residues: CASSLRPPVEKLFF. The CDR3 nucleotides are TGTGCCAGCAGTTTAAGGCCCCCCGTGGAAAAACTGTTTTTT.